This record looks at one T cell receptor (beta chain) sequence and its context. Germline V lookup: CDR1 SGHNT, CDR2 YENEEA. The length of the CDR3 is 12 residues. Trimming removed 1 base at V and 5 bases at J, with 4 bases between. The data were obtained in a study of cytomegalovirus exposure and HLA in healthy donors. Profiled with immunoSEQ multiplex PCR; TCRdb holds only in-frame clones, not every one. The sample lists 110,000 to 150,000 clones, around 90% occurring once. This chain joins TRBV11-3 and TRBJ2-3, with no clear D. This receptor was identified in a young woman in good health and CMV-seropositive. The sequenced sample consisted of PBMCs. The DNA for the CDR3 is TGTGCCAGCAGCTTAGTCGGAGATACGCAGTATTTT. This encodes CASSLVGDTQYF.